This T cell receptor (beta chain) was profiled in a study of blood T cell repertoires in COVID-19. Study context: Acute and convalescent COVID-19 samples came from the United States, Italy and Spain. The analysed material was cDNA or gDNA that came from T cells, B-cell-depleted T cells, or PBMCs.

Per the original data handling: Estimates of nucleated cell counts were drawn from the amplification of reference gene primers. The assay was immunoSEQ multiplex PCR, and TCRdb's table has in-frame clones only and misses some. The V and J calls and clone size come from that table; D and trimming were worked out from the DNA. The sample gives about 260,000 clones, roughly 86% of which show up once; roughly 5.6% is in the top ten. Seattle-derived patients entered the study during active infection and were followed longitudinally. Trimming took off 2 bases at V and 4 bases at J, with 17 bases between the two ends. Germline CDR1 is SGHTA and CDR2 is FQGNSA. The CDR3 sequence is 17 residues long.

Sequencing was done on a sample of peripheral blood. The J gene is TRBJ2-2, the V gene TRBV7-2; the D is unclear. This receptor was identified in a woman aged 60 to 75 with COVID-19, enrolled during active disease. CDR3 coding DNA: TGTGCCAGCAGCTTACACAGCCCCGGCCAGAGCACCGGGGAGCTGTTTTTT. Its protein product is CASSLHSPGQSTGELFF.